This entry is about one TCR beta chain. Its specificity is not known. Time point denoted: blood 4 weeks post-SBRT, at nephrectomy. Treatment of the sample: 15 Gy SBRT to primary tumor, nephrectomy 4 weeks later. Nephrectomy followed 15 Gy stereotactic body radiation by 4 weeks. The data were produced by immunoSEQ multiplex PCR, yet TCRdb's version contains in-frame clones alone and is incomplete. The sample holds over 90,000 clones; about 79% are singletons and the top ten take 6% to 9%. These data are taken from a study of radiation and T cells in renal cell carcinoma. Study-level results: Top tumor clonotypes rose in blood 2 weeks post-radiation, then contracted.

CDR1 and CDR2 from the germline V gene are GTSNPN and SVGIG (reference sequence). The CDR3 consists of 12 residues. Trimming took 2 bases from V and 6 from J, leaving 11 bases between them. This chain links TRBV30 with TRBJ2-7; D uncertain. This material consisted of blood, taken from a patient whose treatment included radiotherapy and nephrectomy. The origin of this receptor is a man aged 60 to 69 with renal cell carcinoma. The DNA for the CDR3 is TGTGCCTGGAGTCCCAACTCCGGCGAGCAGTACTTC. Encoded protein: CAWSPNSGEQYF. The variable domain in full, with the rest retrieved from reference TRBV30 and TRBJ2-7, is SQTIHQWPATLVQPVGSPLSLECTVEGTSNPNLYWYRQAAGRGLQLLFYSVGIGQISSEVPQNLSASRPQDRQFILSSKKLLLSDSGFYLCAWSPNSGEQYFGPGTRLTVT.